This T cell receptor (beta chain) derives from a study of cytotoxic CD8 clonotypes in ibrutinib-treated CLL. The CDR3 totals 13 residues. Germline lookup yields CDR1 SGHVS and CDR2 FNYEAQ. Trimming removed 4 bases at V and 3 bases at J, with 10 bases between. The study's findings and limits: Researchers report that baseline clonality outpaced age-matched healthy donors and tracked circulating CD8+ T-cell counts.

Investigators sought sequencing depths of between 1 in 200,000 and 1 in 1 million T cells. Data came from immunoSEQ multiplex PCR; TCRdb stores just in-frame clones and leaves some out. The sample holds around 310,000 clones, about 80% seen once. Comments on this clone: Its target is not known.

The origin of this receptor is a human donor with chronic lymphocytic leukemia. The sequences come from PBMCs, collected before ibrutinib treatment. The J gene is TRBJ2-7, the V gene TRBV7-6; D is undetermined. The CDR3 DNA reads TGTGCCAGCAGCTCCCACGTTAACTACGAGCAGTACTTC. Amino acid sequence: CASSSHVNYEQYF. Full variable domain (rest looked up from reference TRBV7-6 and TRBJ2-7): GAGVSQSPRYKVTKRGQDVALRCDPISGHVSLYWYRQALGQGPEFLTYFNYEAQQDKSGLPNDRFSAERPEGSISTLTIQRTEQRDSAMYRCASSSHVNYEQYFGPGTRLTVT.